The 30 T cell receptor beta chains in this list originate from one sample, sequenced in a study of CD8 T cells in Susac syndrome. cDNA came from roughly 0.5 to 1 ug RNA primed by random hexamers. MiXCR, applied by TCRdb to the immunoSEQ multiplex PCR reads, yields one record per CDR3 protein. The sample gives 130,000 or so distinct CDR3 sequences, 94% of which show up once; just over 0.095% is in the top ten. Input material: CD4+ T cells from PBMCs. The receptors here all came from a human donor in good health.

The CDR3 region is CSARRQGIYEQYF. The CDR3 region has the DNA TGCAGTGCTAGGCGGCAGGGAATCTACGAGCAGTACTTC. This sequence joins TRBV20-1 and TRBJ2-7; possible D gene TRBD1, 5 bases. V was shortened by 3 bases and J by 3 bases, with 12 bases between the two germline ends. The CDR3 is made up of 13 amino acids. CDR1 and CDR2 (germline): DFQATT, SNEGSKA (reference sequence).

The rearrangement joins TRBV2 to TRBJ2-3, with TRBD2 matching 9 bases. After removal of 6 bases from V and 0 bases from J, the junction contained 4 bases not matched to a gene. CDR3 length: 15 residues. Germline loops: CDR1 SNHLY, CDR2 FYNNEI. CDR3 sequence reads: CASSVAGVSTDTQYF. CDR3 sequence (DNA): TGTGCCAGCAGCGTAGCGGGAGTTAGCACAGATACGCAGTATTTT. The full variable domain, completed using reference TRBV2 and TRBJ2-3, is EPEVTQTPSHQVTQMGQEVILRCVPISNHLYFYWYRQILGQKVEFLVSFYNNEISEKSEIFDDQFSVERPDGSNFTLKIRSTKLEDSAMYFCASSVAGVSTDTQYFGPGTRLTVL.

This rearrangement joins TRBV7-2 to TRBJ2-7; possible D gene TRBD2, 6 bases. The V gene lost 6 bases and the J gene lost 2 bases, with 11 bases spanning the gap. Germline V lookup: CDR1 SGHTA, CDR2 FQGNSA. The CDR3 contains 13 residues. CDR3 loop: CASRGLAPYEQYF. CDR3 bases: TGTGCCAGCAGGGGACTCGCGCCCTACGAGCAGTACTTC. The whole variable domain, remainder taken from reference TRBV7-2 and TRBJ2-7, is GAGVSQSPSNKVTEKGKDVELRCDPISGHTALYWYRQSLGQGLEFLIYFQGNSAPDKSGLPSDRFSAERTGGSVSTLTIQRTQQEDSAVYLCASRGLAPYEQYFGPGTRLTVT.

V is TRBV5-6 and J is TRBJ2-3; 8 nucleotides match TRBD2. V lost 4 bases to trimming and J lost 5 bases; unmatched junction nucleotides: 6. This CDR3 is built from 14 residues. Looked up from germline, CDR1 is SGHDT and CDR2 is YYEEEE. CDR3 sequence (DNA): TGTGCCAGCAGCGCGGGGACTAGAGGAGATACGCAGTATTTT. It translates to CASSAGTRGDTQYF.

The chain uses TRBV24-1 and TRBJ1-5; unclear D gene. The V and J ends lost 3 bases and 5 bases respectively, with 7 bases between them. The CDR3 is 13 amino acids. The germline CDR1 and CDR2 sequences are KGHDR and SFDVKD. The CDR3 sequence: CATSDGYDQPQHF. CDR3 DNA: TGTGCCACCAGTGATGGCTACGATCAGCCCCAGCATTTT.

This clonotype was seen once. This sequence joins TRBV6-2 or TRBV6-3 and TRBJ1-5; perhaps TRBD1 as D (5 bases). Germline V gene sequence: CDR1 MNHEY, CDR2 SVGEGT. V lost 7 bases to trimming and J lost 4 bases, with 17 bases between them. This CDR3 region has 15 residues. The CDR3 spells CASTARGMGNQPQHF. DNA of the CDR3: TGTGCCAGCACCGCAAGGGGCATGGGGAATCAGCCCCAGCATTTT.

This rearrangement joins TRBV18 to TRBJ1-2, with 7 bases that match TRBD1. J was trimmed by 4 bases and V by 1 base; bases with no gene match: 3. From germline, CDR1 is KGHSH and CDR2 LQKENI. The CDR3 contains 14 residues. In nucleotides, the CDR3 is TGTGCCAGCTCACCACGGACAGGCACCTATGGCTACACCTTC. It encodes CASSPRTGTYGYTF.

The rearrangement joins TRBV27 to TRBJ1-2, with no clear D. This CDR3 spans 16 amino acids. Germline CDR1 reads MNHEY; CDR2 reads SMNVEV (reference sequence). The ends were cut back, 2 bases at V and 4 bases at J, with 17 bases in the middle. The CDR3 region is CASSLGGDLTPYGYTF. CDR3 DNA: TGTGCCAGCAGTTTAGGAGGAGACCTTACCCCCTATGGCTACACCTTC.

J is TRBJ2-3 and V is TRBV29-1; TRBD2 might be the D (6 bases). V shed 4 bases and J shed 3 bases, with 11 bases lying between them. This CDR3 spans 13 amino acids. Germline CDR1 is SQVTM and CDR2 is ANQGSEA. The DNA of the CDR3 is TGCAGCGTTGCCGGGACTTATACAGATACGCAGTATTTT. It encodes CSVAGTYTDTQYF.

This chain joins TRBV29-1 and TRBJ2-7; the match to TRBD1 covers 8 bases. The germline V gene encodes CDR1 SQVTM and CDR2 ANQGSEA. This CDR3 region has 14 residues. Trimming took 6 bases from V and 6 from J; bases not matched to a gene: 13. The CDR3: CSVVPQTGVGEQYF. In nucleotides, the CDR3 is TGCAGCGTCGTACCGCAGACAGGGGTTGGCGAGCAGTACTTC.

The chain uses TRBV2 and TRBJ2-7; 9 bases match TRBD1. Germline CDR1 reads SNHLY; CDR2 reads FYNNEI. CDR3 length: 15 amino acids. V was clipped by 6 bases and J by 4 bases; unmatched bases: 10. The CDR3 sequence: CASSPTGQGLYEQYF. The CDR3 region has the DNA TGTGCCAGCAGCCCGACCGGACAGGGGTTATACGAGCAGTACTTC.

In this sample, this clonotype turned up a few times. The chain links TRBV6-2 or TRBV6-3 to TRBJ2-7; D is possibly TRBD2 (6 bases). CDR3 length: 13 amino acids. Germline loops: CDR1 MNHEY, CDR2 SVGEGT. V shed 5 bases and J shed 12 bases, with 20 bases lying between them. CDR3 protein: CASSRRLVLYLYF. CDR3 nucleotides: TGTGCCAGCAGTCGAAGACTAGTACTTTATCTGTACTTC.

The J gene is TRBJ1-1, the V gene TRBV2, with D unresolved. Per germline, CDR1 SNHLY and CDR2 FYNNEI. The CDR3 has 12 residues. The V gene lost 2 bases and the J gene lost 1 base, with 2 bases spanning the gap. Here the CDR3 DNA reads TGTGCCAGCAGTGAACAGAACACTGAAGCTTTCTTT. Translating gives CASSEQNTEAFF.

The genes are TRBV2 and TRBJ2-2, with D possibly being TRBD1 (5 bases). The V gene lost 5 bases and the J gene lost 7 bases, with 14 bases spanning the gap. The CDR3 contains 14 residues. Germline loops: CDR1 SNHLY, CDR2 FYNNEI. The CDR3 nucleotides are TGTGCCAGCAGTCCAGGGCGGTTGTACGGGGAGCTGTTTTTT. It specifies CASSPGRLYGELFF.

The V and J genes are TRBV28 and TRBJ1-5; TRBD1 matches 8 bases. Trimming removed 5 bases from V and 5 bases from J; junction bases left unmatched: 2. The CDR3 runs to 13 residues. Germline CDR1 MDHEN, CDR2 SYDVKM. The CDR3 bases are TGTGCCAGCAGTCTGACAGGGGATCAGCCCCAGCATTTT. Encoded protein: CASSLTGDQPQHF.

DNA of the CDR3: TGTGCCAGCAGCAATAACAGGGGGCCTGGATACGAGCAGTACTTC. It translates to CASSNNRGPGYEQYF. This sequence joins TRBV6-5 and TRBJ2-7, with 9 bases fitting TRBD1. Germline V gene sequence: CDR1 MNHEY, CDR2 SVGAGI. The V segment lost 6 bases and the J segment 4 bases; nucleotides outside the gene matches: 10. CDR3 length: 15 residues.

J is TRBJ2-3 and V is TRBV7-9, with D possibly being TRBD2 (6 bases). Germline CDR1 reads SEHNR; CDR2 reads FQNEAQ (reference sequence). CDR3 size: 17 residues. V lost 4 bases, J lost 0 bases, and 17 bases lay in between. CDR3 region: CASSSPLWGVSTDTQYF. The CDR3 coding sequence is TGTGCCAGCAGCTCTCCCCTGTGGGGGGTCAGCACAGATACGCAGTATTTT.

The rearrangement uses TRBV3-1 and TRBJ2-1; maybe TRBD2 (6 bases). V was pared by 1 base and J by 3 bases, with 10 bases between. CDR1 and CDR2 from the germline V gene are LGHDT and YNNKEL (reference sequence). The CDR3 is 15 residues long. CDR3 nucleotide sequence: TGTGCCAGCAGCCAAGGGGGCGGGGACTACAATGAGCAGTTCTTC. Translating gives CASSQGGGDYNEQFF.

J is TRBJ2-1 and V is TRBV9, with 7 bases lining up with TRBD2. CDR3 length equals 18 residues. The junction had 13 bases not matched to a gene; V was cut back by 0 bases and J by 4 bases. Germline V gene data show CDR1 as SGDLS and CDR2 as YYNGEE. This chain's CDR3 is CASSVEILGLGEYNEQFF. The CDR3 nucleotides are TGTGCCAGCAGCGTAGAAATTCTCGGACTAGGGGAATACAATGAGCAGTTCTTC. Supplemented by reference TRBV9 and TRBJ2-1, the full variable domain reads DSGVTQTPKHLITATGQRVTLRCSPRSGDLSVYWYQQSLDQGLQFLIQYYNGEERAKGNILERFSAQQFPDLHSELNLSSLELGDSALYFCASSVEILGLGEYNEQFFGPGTRLTVL.

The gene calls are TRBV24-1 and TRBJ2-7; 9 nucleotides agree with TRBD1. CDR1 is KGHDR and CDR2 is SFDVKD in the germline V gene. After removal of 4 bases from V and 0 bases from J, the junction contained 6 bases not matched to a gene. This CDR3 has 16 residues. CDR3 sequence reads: CATSDQGQGISYEQYF. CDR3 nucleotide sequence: TGTGCCACCAGTGACCAGGGACAGGGTATCTCCTACGAGCAGTACTTC.

The CDR3 here is CASSYKRSQPQHF. CDR3 nucleotide sequence: TGTGCCAGCAGTTACAAACGGAGTCAGCCCCAGCATTTT. The chain couples TRBV6-5 to TRBJ1-5; the D is unclear. The CDR3 extends over 13 amino acids. Germline-derived CDR1 and CDR2 are MNHEY and SVGAGI. The germline V and J ends were trimmed by 2 bases and 6 bases, with 8 bases remaining between them.

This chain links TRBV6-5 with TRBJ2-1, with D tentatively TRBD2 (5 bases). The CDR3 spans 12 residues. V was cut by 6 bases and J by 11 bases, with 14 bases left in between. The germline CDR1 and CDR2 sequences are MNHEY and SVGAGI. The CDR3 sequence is CASRPEGSKQFF. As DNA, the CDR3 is TGTGCCAGCAGGCCAGAAGGGAGTAAGCAGTTCTTC.

The CDR3 spells CASSVVPDSGNTIYF. The DNA for the CDR3 is TGTGCCAGCAGCGTAGTTCCAGACTCTGGAAACACCATATATTTT. The chain has TRBV9 and TRBJ1-3; D gene unclear. The V end lost 0 bases, the J end lost 0 bases, and 7 bases lay between the germline ends. The CDR3 extends over 15 amino acids. Germline assignment: CDR1 SGDLS and CDR2 YYNGEE. Based on the CDR3 plus reference TRBV9 and TRBJ1-3, the full variable domain is DSGVTQTPKHLITATGQRVTLRCSPRSGDLSVYWYQQSLDQGLQFLIQYYNGEERAKGNILERFSAQQFPDLHSELNLSSLELGDSALYFCASSVVPDSGNTIYFGEGSWLTVV.

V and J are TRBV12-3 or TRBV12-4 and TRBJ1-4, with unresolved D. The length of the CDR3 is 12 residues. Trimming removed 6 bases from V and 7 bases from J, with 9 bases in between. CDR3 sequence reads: CASSRGGEKLFF. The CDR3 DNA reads TGTGCCAGCAGCCGGGGAGGTGAAAAACTGTTTTTT.

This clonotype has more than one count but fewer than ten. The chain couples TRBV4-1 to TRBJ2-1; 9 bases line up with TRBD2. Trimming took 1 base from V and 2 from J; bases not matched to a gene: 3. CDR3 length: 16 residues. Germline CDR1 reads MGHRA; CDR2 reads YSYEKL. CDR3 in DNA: TGCGCCAGCAGCCAAGCCCGCGGGAGGGCCTACAATGAGCAGTTCTTC. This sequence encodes CASSQARGRAYNEQFF.

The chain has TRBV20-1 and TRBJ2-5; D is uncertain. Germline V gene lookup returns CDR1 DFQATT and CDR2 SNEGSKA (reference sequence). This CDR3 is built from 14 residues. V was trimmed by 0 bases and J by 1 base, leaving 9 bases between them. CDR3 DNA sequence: TGCAGTGCTAGAGATCTACGGATCCAAGAGACCCAGTACTTC. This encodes CSARDLRIQETQYF.

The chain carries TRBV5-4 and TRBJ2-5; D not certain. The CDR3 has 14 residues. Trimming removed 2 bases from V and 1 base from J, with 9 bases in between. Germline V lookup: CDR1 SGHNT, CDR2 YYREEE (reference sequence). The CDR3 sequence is CASSLGRSQETQYF. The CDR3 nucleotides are TGTGCCAGCAGCTTAGGACGGAGCCAAGAGACCCAGTACTTC. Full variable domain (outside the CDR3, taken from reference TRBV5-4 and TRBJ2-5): ETGVTQSPTHLIKTRGQQVTLRCSSQSGHNTVSWYQQALGQGPQFIFQYYREEENGRGNFPPRFSGLQFPNYSSELNVNALELDDSALYLCASSLGRSQETQYFGPGTRLLVL.

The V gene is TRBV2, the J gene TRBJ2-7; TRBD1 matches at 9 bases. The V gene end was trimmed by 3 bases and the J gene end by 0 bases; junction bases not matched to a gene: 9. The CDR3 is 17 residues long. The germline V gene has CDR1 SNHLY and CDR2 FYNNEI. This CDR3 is CASSEGQGPLGSYEQYF. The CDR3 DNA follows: TGTGCCAGCAGTGAGGGACAGGGCCCCCTGGGCTCCTACGAGCAGTACTTC.

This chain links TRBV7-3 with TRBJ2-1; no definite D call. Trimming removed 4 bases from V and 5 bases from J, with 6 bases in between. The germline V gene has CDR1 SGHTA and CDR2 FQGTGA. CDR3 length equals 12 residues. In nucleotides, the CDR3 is TGTGCCAGCAGCTCAACCAACAATGAGCAGTTCTTC. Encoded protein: CASSSTNNEQFF.

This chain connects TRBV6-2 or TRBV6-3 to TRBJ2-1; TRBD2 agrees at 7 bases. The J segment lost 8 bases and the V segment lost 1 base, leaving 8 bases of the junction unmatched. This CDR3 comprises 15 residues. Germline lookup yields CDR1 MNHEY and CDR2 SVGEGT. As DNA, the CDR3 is TGTGCCAGCAGTTACTGGCGGGAGTGGACGGATGAGCAGTTCTTC. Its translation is CASSYWREWTDEQFF.